A selection of T cell receptor beta chains follows, all from one sample in a study of blood T cell repertoires in COVID-19. Profiled with immunoSEQ multiplex PCR; TCRdb holds only in-frame clones, not every one. The sample has some 180,000 clones; 65% to 85% are singletons. The sample was peripheral blood. These receptors all stem from a man in his 70s with active or convalescent COVID-19. The CDR3 runs from the conserved cysteine through the conserved F or W. D genes are given only for firm matches. Size is stated for part of the rows, as once, few or many counts, or as a class when the clone is expanded.

TRBD1	TRBV29-1	TRBJ1-1	NA	CSVKPGQGNTEAFF	TGCAGCGTTAAACCGGGACAGGGGAACACTGAAGCTTTCTTT
TRBD2	TRBV28	TRBJ2-3	NA	CASIMTSGGIDTQYF	TGTGCCAGCATAATGACTAGCGGGGGGATAGATACGCAGTATTTT
TRBD1	TRBV5-1	TRBJ2-3	NA	CASSLVAGGSTDTQYF	TGCGCCAGCAGCTTGGTGGCAGGGGGTAGCACAGATACGCAGTATTTT
NA	TRBV28	TRBJ2-5	NA	CASSGSGETQYF	TGTGCCAGCAGTGGATCGGGGGAGACCCAGTACTTC
NA	TRBV7-2	TRBJ2-3	NA	CASRLGAPRWNTQYF	TGTGCCAGCCGCCTGGGCGCGCCCCGGTGGAATACGCAGTATTTT
TRBD2	TRBV5-8	TRBJ2-7	NA	CASSQRESPYEQYF	TGTGCCAGCAGTCAGCGGGAGTCCCCCTACGAGCAGTACTTC
TRBD1	TRBV7-9	TRBJ1-2	NA	CASSPGQAYYGYTF	TGTGCCAGCAGCCCGGGACAGGCTTATTATGGCTACACCTTC
NA	TRBV18	TRBJ1-5	NA	CASADRYSNQPQHF	TGTGCCAGCGCCGACAGATATAGCAATCAGCCCCAGCATTTT
TRBD1	TRBV10-1	TRBJ1-1	NA	CATTPWDRVTEAFF	TGCGCCACTACACCATGGGACAGGGTAACTGAAGCTTTCTTT
NA	TRBV15	TRBJ2-1	few	CATSRTPSGEQFF	TGTGCCACCAGCAGAACCCCCTCCGGTGAGCAGTTCTTC
TRBD1	TRBV7-2	TRBJ1-4	once	CASSPGTVSTNEKLFF	TGTGCCAGCAGCCCCGGGACAGTTTCAACTAATGAAAAACTGTTTTTT